This T cell receptor (beta chain) was retrieved from a study of molecular identifiers for immune sequencing clone quantification. Findings and limits, study-wide: In naive cells, under 1% of molecules belonged to clones above 20 RNA copies, against over 98% in effector cells.

One entry per CDR3 protein results from TCRdb running MiXCR on the PCR reads. The sample consists of about 640,000 distinct CDR3 sequences, less than 20% of them appearing once. CDR1 and CDR2 from the germline V gene are KGHDR and SFDVKD. Trimming shortened V by 9 bases and J by 6 bases, and 16 bases separated the two germline ends. The CDR3 runs 14 residues. Regarding this clonotype: Its antigen is unidentified.

The gene calls are TRBV24-1 and TRBJ2-2, with unresolved D. Sample: naive CD8+ T cells from blood, with Jurkat cell RNA spiked in. Subset indicated: FACS-sorted CD8+CD4-CCR7+CD45RA+ naive T cells. The TCR originated in a human donor in good health. Some libraries in this study had Jurkat cell RNA spiked in. CDR3 in DNA: TGTGCCACCGGTTGGGGAAATGATTCCGGGGAGCTGTTTTTT. It translates to CATGWGNDSGELFF.